This TCR beta chain is from a study of shared clonotypes between healthy human individuals (dated by TCRdb to 2019 to 2021). Study-level background: The cohort included three men and a couple of women between 18 and 49 years of age. For each donor, three plates each were used for CD4 naive and CD4 memory, two plates were used for CD8 naive, and one plate was used for CD8 memory. To estimate repertoire size and how much clonotypes are shared between individuals, the study performed deep sequencing of blood TCR repertoires from roughly five healthy adults. To increase sequencing depth and limit assay-specific biases, TCR repertoire library preparation and sequencing were carried out by different laboratories using diverse techniques. Leukapheresis yielded between about 0.94 and 9.5 billion PBMCs per donor. The paper as a whole reports these results and caveats: Naive subsets generally had larger estimated clonotype richness than memory subsets did. Sharing across a few donors was observed for about 5% of naive CD4, less than 4% of naive CD8, 2.3% of memory CD4, and roughly 0.4% of memory CD8 clonotypes. Pairwise subsampling led to the expectation that sequencing depth would affect the degree of clonotype sharing among donors. Clonotypes shared by all four sorted-subset donors showed higher generation probabilities than non-shared clonotypes. Rarefaction of sorted-subset datasets indicated incomplete sequencing despite the large sequencing depth. Only blood was sampled, and tissue TCR repertoires likely differ from those in blood. The genetic and exposure-history diversity represented was limited by the small number of donors.

CDR1 and CDR2 were assigned from the germline V gene as SGHRS and YFSETQ. V was cut back by 5 bases and J by 5 bases, leaving a gap of 16 bases between them. Taken from cysteine to phenylalanine, the CDR3 has 14 residues. Of the read, only the CDR3 DNA is kept; its 42 bases are in frame from base 1. Using the deep immunoSEQ assay, TCR CDR3 regions were amplified from genomic DNA by multiplex PCR. Extracted genomic DNA from each cell subset was distributed evenly across all wells of several immunoSEQ 96-well plates, and each plate was treated as a replicate. For sorted subsets, approximately 190 ng of genomic DNA, equivalent to roughly 30,000 T cell genomes, went into each replicate PCR. Purified libraries were quantified with a Qubit 3.0 fluorometer, sized on a Bioanalyzer 2100, and re-quantified with the KAPA Library Quantification kit. Every immunoSEQ 96-well plate was sequenced on a dedicated single-read 150-cycle Illumina NextSeq 550 flow cell. The authors' pipeline ran thus. The immunoSEQ output contained only junctional sequences without quality scores, so filtering could not match that applied to full-length reads. Sequences were annotated with PyIR, a Python wrapper for IgBLAST v1.9, using IMGT germline references to assign V/J genes and CDR3. Reads with weak V/J assignments (E-value above 1e-6), missing CDR3, stop codons, out-of-frame junctions, or ambiguous translated residues were removed. A V3J clonotype was defined by an identical inferred V gene, J gene, and CDR3 amino acid sequence. The percentage overlap between two repertoires was calculated by dividing the number of shared unique clonotypes by the size of the smaller repertoire. Richness of each repertoire was evaluated using RTK rarefaction, the Chao1 estimator, and Recon v2.1 estimates of unobserved clonotypes. Generation probabilities were computed with OLGA for all TCRbeta clonotypes obtained by the gDNA method from four donors. TCRdb holds this immuneACCESS table with in-frame rearrangements only. Some clones are missing; in checked studies, unresolved V genes explain under half, and the rest has no known cause. V, J and clone size are taken as reported in that table, and D and trimming were inferred from the DNA itself. A total of millions of clones appear in this sample, more than 85% of them only once. The leading ten clones occupy approximately 0.4% of the sample.

Donors were healthy HIV-negative adults with no recently reported acute infections or vaccinations. Only Caucasian adults living in Nashville, Tennessee, USA were represented among the donors. CD4+ T cells were enriched by magnetic negative selection; naive cells were then positively selected on CD45RA, and the negative fraction formed the memory subset. Blood was collected by leukapheresis, and PBMCs were isolated by Ficoll-Histopaque density gradient centrifugation and then cryopreserved in liquid nitrogen vapor phase. Purity and quantity of every magnetically sorted T cell population were checked by analytical flow cytometry. Genomic DNA was isolated from every sorted fraction and measured by UV absorbance on a Nanodrop 2000c. To note about this clone: The clone's antigen remains unknown. Nothing much larger sits one base from this clone, and base qualities are not available.

The chain employs TRBV5-1 and TRBJ1-1, with a tentative D gene TRBD1 over 6 matching bases. The receptor comes from a young man in good health. Some clones in this sample may be carry-over from other donors' samples. Sequencing used naive CD4+ T cells from PBMCs. The cell subset or site label, as the study defines it: CD45RA+ positively selected. CDR3 protein: CASRGVQGRTEAFF. At the DNA level, the sequence is TGCGCCAGCAGGGGGGTCCAGGGGAGAACTGAAGCTTTCTTT. With the rest looked up from the reference TRBV5-1 and TRBJ1-1 genes rather than sequenced, the full variable domain is KAGVTQTPRYLIKTRGQQVTLSCSPISGHRSVSWYQQTPGQGLQFLFEYFSETQRNKGNFPGRFSGRQFSNSRSEMNVSTLELGDSALYLCASRGVQGRTEAFFGQGTRLTVV.